This T cell receptor beta chain was captured by sequencing in a study of blood T cell repertoires in COVID-19. About the research overall: The cDNA or gDNA used as material had been derived from T cells, B-cell-depleted T cells, or PBMCs.

This clone was detected only a few times. This CDR3 spans 15 amino acids. CDR1 and CDR2 from the germline V gene are KGHSH and LQKENI. Trimming stripped 3 bases from V and 7 bases from J, with 15 bases between. Authors' processing steps: Reference gene primers were amplified, and this amplification served to estimate nucleated cell counts. The repertoire was sequenced with immunoSEQ multiplex PCR; TCRdb's copy has only in-frame clones and lacks some. V, J and clone size are taken as reported in that table, and D and trimming were inferred from the DNA itself. The table records roughly 230,000 clones, around 80% of them present only once.

This TCR was recovered from a man in his forties with active or convalescent COVID-19. The gene calls are TRBV18 and TRBJ1-4; tentatively, D is TRBD1 (5 bases). The sample taken for sequencing was peripheral blood. The DNA of the CDR3 is TGTGCCAGCTCACCTACCGGGGGAGGTGGTGAAAAACTGTTTTTT. Translating gives CASSPTGGGGEKLFF.